This passage covers 3 T cell receptor beta chains from one sample sequenced in a study of control samples from healthy donors and cancer patients. Here immunoSEQ multiplex PCR was the method, and the copy in TCRdb shows in-frame clones only, minus some. Of 130,000 or so clones listed, 70% to 90% are singletons. Sequencing was performed on blood. The receptors stem from a man over 45 in good health.

The V call is TRBV19, the J call TRBJ1-4, with a weak D call TRBD1 (5 bases). CDR3 length: 14 amino acids. The V and J ends lost 5 bases and 7 bases respectively, with 14 bases between them. Per the germline V gene, CDR1 is LNHDA and CDR2 is SQIVND (reference sequence). The CDR3 region is CASSHQQAPEKLFF. The CDR3 DNA reads TGTGCCAGTAGTCATCAACAGGCCCCTGAAAAACTGTTTTTT.

There are a few counts of this clone. V usage is TRBV6-5 and J usage is TRBJ1-2; TRBD1 might be the D (5 bases). Germline V gene lookup returns CDR1 MNHEY and CDR2 SVGAGI. The V gene lost 6 bases and the J gene lost 9 bases, with 20 bases spanning the gap. CDR3 size: 14 residues. CDR3 in DNA: TGTGCCAGCAGCACAAACCCCGACAGTCCTCGCTACACCTTC. Protein sequence: CASSTNPDSPRYTF.

The rearrangement links TRBV28 to TRBJ2-1; maybe TRBD2 (5 bases). The CDR3 loop spans 16 amino acids. Germline V gene data show CDR1 as MDHEN and CDR2 as SYDVKM. Trimming took off 6 bases at V and 0 bases at J, with 15 bases between the two ends. The CDR3 DNA sequence: TGTGCCAGCAGCCCCCACCCGGGGTACTCCTACAATGAGCAGTTCTTC. It specifies CASSPHPGYSYNEQFF.